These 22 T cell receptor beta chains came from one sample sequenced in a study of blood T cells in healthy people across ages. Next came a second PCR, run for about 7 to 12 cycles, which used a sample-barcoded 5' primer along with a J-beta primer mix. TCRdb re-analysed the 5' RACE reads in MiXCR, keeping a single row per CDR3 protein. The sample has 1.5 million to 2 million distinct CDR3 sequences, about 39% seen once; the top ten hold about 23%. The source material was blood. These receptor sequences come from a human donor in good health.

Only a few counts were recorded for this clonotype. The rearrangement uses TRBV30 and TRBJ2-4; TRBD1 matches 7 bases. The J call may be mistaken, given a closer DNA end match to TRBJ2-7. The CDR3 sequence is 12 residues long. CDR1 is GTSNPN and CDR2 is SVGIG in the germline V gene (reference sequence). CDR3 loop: CAWRNRGYEQYF. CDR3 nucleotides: TGTGCCTGGAGGAACAGGGGCTACGAGCAGTACTTC.

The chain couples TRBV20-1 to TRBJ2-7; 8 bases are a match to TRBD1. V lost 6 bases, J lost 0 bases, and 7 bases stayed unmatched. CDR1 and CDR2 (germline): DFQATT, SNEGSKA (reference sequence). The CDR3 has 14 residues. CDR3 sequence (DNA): TGCAGTGCCACAACAGGGGGATACTCCTACGAGCAGTACTTC. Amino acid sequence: CSATTGGYSYEQYF.

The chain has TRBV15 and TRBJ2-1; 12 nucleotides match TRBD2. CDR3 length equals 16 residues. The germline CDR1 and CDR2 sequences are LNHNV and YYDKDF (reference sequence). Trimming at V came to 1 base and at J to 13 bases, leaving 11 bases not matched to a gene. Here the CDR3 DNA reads TGTGCCACCAGCAGAGGGGGATTGACTAGCGGGGGCCAACAGTTCTTC. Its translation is CATSRGGLTSGGQQFF.

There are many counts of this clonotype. The CDR3 loop is CASSPRGGRDEQFF. The CDR3 coding sequence is TGTGCCAGCAGCCCTCGAGGGGGCCGGGATGAGCAGTTCTTC. V usage is TRBV9 and J usage is TRBJ2-1; 7 bases map to TRBD1. The junction had 9 bases not matched to a gene; V was cut back by 4 bases and J by 8 bases. The CDR3 contains 14 residues. Germline loops: CDR1 SGDLS, CDR2 YYNGEE.

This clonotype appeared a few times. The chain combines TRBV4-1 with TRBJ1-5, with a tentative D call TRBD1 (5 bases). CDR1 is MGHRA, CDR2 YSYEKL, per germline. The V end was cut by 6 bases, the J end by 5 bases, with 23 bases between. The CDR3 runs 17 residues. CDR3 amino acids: CASRIRDPSRLDQPQHF. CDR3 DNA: TGCGCCAGCAGGATCCGGGACCCAAGCCGGTTGGATCAGCCCCAGCATTTT.

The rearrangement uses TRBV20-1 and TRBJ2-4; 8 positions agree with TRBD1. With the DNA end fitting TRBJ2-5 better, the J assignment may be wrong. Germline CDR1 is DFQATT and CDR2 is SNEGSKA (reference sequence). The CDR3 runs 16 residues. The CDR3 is CSAEPQANRGKETQYF. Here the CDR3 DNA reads TGCAGTGCTGAGCCTCAGGCAAACAGGGGGAAAGAGACCCAGTACTTC.

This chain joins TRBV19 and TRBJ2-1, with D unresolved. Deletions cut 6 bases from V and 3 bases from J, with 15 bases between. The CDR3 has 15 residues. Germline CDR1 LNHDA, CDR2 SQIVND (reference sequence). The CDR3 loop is CASSPLSTHYNEQFF. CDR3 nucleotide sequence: TGTGCCAGTAGCCCACTGTCCACCCACTACAATGAGCAGTTCTTC.

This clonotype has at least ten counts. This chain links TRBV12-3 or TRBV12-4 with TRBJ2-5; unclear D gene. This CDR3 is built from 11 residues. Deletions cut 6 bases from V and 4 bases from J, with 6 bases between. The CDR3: CASSFSETQYF. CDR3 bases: TGTGCCAGCAGCTTTTCAGAGACCCAGTACTTC.

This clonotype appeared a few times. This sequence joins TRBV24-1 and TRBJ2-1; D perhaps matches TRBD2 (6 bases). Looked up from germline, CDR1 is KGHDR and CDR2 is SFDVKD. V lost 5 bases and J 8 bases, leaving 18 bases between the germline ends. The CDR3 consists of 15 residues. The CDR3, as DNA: TGTGCCACCAGTGTTTCACCGGCTCGCGGGGATGAGCAGTTCTTC. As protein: CATSVSPARGDEQFF.

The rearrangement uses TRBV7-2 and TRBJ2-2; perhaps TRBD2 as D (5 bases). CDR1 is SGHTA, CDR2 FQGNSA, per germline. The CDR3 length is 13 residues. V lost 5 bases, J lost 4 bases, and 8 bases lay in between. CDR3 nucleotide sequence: TGTGCCAGCAGCGACCGGGGCACCGGGGAGCTGTTTTTT. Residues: CASSDRGTGELFF.

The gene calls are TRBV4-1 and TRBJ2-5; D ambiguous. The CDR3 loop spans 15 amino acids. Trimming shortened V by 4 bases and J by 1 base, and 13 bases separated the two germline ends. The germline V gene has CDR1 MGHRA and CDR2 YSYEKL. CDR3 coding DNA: TGCGCCAGCAGCCCGGCCCCGGGCAGCCAAGAGACCCAGTACTTC. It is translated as CASSPAPGSQETQYF.

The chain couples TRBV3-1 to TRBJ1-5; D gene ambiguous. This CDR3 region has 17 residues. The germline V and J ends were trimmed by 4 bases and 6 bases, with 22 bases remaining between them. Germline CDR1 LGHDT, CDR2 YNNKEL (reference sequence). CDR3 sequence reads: CASSPGRASFQSQPQHF. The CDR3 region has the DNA TGTGCCAGCAGCCCCGGGAGGGCTTCGTTTCAGAGTCAGCCCCAGCATTTT.

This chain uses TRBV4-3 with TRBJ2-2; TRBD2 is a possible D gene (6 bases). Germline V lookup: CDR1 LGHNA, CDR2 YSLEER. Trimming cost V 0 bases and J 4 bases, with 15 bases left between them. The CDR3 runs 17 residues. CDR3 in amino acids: CASSQDLEGLGTGELFF. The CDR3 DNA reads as TGCGCCAGCAGCCAAGATCTGGAGGGGCTAGGCACCGGGGAGCTGTTTTTT.

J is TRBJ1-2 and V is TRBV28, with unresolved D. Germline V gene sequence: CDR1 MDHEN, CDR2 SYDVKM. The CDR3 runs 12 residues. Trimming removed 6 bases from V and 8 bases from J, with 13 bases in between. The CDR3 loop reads CASSPTSRGYTF. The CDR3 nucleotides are TGTGCCAGCAGCCCTACCTCGCGGGGCTACACCTTC.

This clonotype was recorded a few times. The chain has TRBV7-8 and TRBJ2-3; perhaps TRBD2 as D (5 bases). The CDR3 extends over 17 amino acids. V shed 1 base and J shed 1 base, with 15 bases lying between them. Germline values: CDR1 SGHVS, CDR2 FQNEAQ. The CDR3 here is CASSLVAAGAGTDTQYF. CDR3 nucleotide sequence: TGTGCCAGCAGCTTAGTGGCGGCGGGCGCAGGCACAGATACGCAGTATTTT. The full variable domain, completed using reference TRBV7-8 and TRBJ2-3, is GAGVSQSPRYKVAKRGQDVALRCDPISGHVSLFWYQQALGQGPEFLTYFQNEAQLDKSGLPSDRFFAERPEGSVSTLKIQRTQQEDSAVYLCASSLVAAGAGTDTQYFGPGTRLTVL.

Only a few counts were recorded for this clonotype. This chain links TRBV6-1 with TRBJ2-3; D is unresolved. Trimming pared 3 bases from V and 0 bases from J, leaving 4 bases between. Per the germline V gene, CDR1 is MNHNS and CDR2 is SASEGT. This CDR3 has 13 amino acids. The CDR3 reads CASSDISTDTQYF. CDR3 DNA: TGTGCCAGCAGTGATATTAGCACAGATACGCAGTATTTT.

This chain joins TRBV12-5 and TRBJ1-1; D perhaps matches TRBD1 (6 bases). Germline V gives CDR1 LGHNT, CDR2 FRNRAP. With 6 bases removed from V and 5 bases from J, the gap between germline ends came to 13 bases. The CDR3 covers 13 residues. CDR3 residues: CASGSQGGTEAFF. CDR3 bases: TGTGCTAGTGGGTCACAGGGTGGGACTGAAGCTTTCTTT.

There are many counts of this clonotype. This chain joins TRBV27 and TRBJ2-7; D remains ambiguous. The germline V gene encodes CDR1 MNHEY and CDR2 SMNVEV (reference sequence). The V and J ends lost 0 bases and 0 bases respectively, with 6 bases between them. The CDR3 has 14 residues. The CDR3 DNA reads TGTGCCAGCAGTTTATCCGAGATCTCCTACGAGCAGTACTTC. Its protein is CASSLSEISYEQYF.

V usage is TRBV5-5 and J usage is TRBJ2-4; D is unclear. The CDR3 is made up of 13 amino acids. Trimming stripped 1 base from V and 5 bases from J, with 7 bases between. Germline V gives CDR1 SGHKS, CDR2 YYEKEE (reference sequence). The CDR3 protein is CASSLYAENIQYF. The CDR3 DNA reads TGTGCCAGCAGCTTGTATGCGGAAAACATTCAGTACTTC.

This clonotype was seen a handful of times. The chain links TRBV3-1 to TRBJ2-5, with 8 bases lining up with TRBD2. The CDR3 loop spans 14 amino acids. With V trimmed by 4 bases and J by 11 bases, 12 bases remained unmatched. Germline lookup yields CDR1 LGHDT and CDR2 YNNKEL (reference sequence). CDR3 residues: CASSPGLGMREQYF. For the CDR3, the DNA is TGTGCCAGCAGCCCGGGACTAGGCATGAGAGAGCAGTACTTC.

The CDR3 loop reads CASSLGNRLAKNIQYF. The CDR3, as DNA: TGTGCCAGCAGCTTGGGCAACAGATTAGCCAAAAACATTCAGTACTTC. The chain combines TRBV7-2 with TRBJ2-4; D not resolved. There are 16 residues in the CDR3. The V gene lost 3 bases and the J gene lost 0 bases, with 12 bases spanning the gap. Per the germline V gene, CDR1 is SGHTA and CDR2 is FQGNSA.

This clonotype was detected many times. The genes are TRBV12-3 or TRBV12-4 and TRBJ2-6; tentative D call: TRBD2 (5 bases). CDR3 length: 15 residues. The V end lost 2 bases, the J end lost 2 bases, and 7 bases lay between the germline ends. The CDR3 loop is CASSLTRAGANVLTF. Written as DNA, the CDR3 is TGTGCCAGCAGTTTAACGAGGGCTGGGGCCAACGTCCTGACTTTC.